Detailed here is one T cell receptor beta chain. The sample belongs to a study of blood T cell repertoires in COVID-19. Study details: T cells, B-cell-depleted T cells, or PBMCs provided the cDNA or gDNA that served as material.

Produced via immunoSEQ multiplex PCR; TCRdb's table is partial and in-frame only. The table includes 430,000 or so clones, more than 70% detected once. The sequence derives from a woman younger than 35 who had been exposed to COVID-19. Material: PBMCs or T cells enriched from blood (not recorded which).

CDR3 coding DNA: TGTGCCAGCCCAGTGCCGGGTACCGGGGAGCTGTTTTTT. Translation gives CASPVPGTGELFF. The chain uses TRBV6-5 and TRBJ2-2; no clear D. The ends were cut back, 8 bases at V and 5 bases at J, with 12 bases in the middle. This CDR3 contains 13 residues. Germline assignment: CDR1 MNHEY and CDR2 SVGAGI.